These T cell receptor beta chains were read from a single sample in a study of T cells in Graves' hyperthyroidism and ophthalmopathy. Each CDR3 protein is one row after TCRdb ran MiXCR on the multiplex PCR reads. Among 390,000 or so distinct CDR3 sequences, 14% to 15% were seen once, and the ten largest hold less than 15%. Sequenced: blood. These receptors were taken from a man younger than 35 with Graves' ophthalmopathy. Both conserved end residues are part of each CDR3. D genes are given only for firm matches. The size of a clone is reported for some rows only, either as once, few or many, or as a class for expanded clones.

>TRBD2|TRBJ2-3|NA|TRBV6-1
TGTGCCAGCACCGGGGAGGGGTTTTTAGATACGCAGTATTTT
CASTGEGFLDTQYF
>NA|TRBJ1-2|few|TRBV28
TGTGCCAGCAGCAACCTCTATGGCTACACCTTC
CASSNLYGYTF
>NA|TRBJ1-1|many|TRBV7-2
TGTGCCAGCAGCCAATCAAACCCGGGGGATGAAGCTTTCTTT
CASSQSNPGDEAFF
>TRBD2|TRBJ2-5|NA|TRBV7-9
TGTGCCAGCAGCATTAGCGGGGGGGCGGGAGAAGAGACCCAGTACTTC
CASSISGGAGEETQYF
>TRBD1|TRBJ1-4|few|TRBV25-1
TGTGCCAGCAGTAAGATACAGGGGGCTAATGAAAAACTGTTTTTT
CASSKIQGANEKLFF
>TRBD1|TRBJ2-1|few|TRBV29-1
TGCAGCCTTGGGACAGGGCTTCGCAATGAGCAGTTCTTC
CSLGTGLRNEQFF
>TRBD2|TRBJ2-1|NA|TRBV15
TGTGCCACCAGCAGAGAGGGAGGGTTAGGAACCCAATACAATGAGCAGTTCTTC
CATSREGGLGTQYNEQFF
>NA|TRBJ1-3|many|TRBV6-6
TGTGCCAGCAGTTACTCTGGGAGGCCAGCGAGGAGAAACACCATATATTTT
CASSYSGRPARRNTIYF
>TRBD1|TRBJ1-1|many|TRBV3-1
TGTGCCAGCAGCCTGACAGGGGGCGCGACTGAAGCTTTCTTT
CASSLTGGATEAFF
>TRBD1|TRBJ2-2|many|TRBV5-1
TGCGCCAGCAGTCCAGAACCTCAGGGGGCGCGTACCGGGGAGCTGTTTTTT
CASSPEPQGARTGELFF
>TRBD2|TRBJ2-7|many|TRBV29-1
TGCAGCGTCACCGGGACTAGCGGGAGAGGGTCCTACGAGCAGTACTTC
CSVTGTSGRGSYEQYF
>NA|TRBJ2-5|many|TRBV11-1
TGTGCCAGCAGCTTACCCTCGAAGGGCGAGACCCAGTACTTC
CASSLPSKGETQYF
>NA|TRBJ1-1|many|TRBV5-1
TGCGCCAGCAGCTTGGGCATGGGGGCGAACACTGAAGCTTTCTTT
CASSLGMGANTEAFF
>TRBD2|TRBJ2-4|many|TRBV20-1
TGCAGTGCTAACCTACTAGCGGGAGAAAACATTCAGTACTTC
CSANLLAGENIQYF
>NA|TRBJ2-7|many|TRBV2
TGTGCCAGCCACGTAGTGTTGGGGGAGGTCACCTACGAGCAGTACTTC
CASHVVLGEVTYEQYF
>TRBD2|TRBJ2-1|many|TRBV20-1
TGCAGTGCGAGGGGGACTAGTACCTATGAGCAGTTCTTC
CSARGTSTYEQFF
>NA|TRBJ2-7|many|TRBV3-1
TGTGCCAGCAGCCAAGGGATGCAGACCTACGAGCAGTACTTC
CASSQGMQTYEQYF
>TRBD1|TRBJ2-1|many|TRBV29-1
TGCAGCGCCCGACCGGGACAGGATTACAATGAGCAGTTCTTC
CSARPGQDYNEQFF
>NA|TRBJ1-2|few|TRBV15
TGTGCCACCAGCCGACAGGCGGACTATGGCTACACCTTC
CATSRQADYGYTF
>NA|TRBJ1-5|many|TRBV10-3
TGTGCCATCAGTGAGTCGAGAGCAGGGAATCAGCCCCAGCATTTT
CAISESRAGNQPQHF
>TRBD1|TRBJ1-1|many|TRBV29-1
TGCAGCGTTAAGACAGGGGGAAGGGGGCATGAAGCTTTCTTT
CSVKTGGRGHEAFF
>NA|TRBJ1-2|many|TRBV20-1
TGCAGTGCGCTTACAGGGACCGGCTATGGCTACACCTTC
CSALTGTGYGYTF
>TRBD2|TRBJ2-2|NA|TRBV19
TGTGCCAGTAGTATAGAGGCTAGCGGCAACACCGGGGAGCTGTTTTTT
CASSIEASGNTGELFF
>NA|TRBJ1-2|few|TRBV19
TGTGCCAGTAGTATGGGTGAAGGGGCCTATGGCTACACCTTC
CASSMGEGAYGYTF
>TRBD2|TRBJ2-5|NA|TRBV5-1
TGCGCCAGCAGCAGGCCCTCTCACGCGGGGGACCTCCAAGAGACCCAGTACTTC
CASSRPSHAGDLQETQYF
>NA|TRBJ2-7|many|TRBV14
TGTGCCAGCAGCCCGGCCCCCATCTCCTACGAGCAGTACTTC
CASSPAPISYEQYF
>NA|TRBJ2-3|NA|TRBV9
TGTGCCAGCAGCGTAGTTTCGGAGTTCGGCACAGATACGCAGTATTTT
CASSVVSEFGTDTQYF
>NA|TRBJ2-7|many|TRBV3-1
TGTGCCAGCAGCCAAGATCAGAGAGCTTCCTACGAGCAGTACTTC
CASSQDQRASYEQYF
>NA|TRBJ2-7|many|TRBV27
TGTGCCAGCAGTTTCAGCAGGGGAGCCTACGAGCAGTACTTC
CASSFSRGAYEQYF
>TRBD2|TRBJ2-3|many|TRBV27
TGTGCCAGCAGTTTGAGGGCGGGGGGGGGCACAGATACGCAGTATTTT
CASSLRAGGGTDTQYF
>TRBD2|TRBJ2-7|NA|TRBV7-8
TGTGCCAGCAGCCAAGAAGCTGGGGGGGTCCACGAGCAGTACTTC
CASSQEAGGVHEQYF
>TRBD1|TRBJ2-2|NA|TRBV7-9
TGTGCCAGCAGCTCCCGGGACAGATCTCCCGGGGAGCTGTTTTTT
CASSSRDRSPGELFF
>TRBD1|TRBJ1-5|NA|TRBV28
TGTGCCAGCAGACAGGGGGCATATCAGCCCCAGCATTTT
CASRQGAYQPQHF
>NA|TRBJ2-1|many|TRBV12-3/TRBV12-4
TGTGCCAGCAGTTGGGACACCTACAATGAGCAGTTCTTC
CASSWDTYNEQFF
>NA|TRBJ2-5|many|TRBV3-1
TGTGCCAGCAGCCAAGTTCTCCAAGAGACCCAGTACTTC
CASSQVLQETQYF
>NA|TRBJ1-1|many|TRBV7-9
TGTGCCAGCAGCCCCTCATGGTCCACTGAAGCTTTCTTT
CASSPSWSTEAFF
>NA|TRBJ1-2|few|TRBV27
TGTGCCAGCAGTTTATCAGCCGCAGGGGCCTCCTATGGCTACACCTTC
CASSLSAAGASYGYTF
>NA|TRBJ2-2|NA|TRBV5-6
TGTGCCAACATCACCCGCGGAACGGGGGCGCAGACCGGGGAGCTGTTTTTT
CANITRGTGAQTGELFF
>NA|TRBJ2-1|few|TRBV27
TGTGCCAGCAGTTTATCGATCCCGCCGAGCTCCTACAATGAGCAGTTCTTC
CASSLSIPPSSYNEQFF
>NA|TRBJ2-1|NA|TRBV4-1
TGCGCCAGCAGCCAACTTCTGCGCGACAGAGGCTACAATGAGCAGTTCTTC
CASSQLLRDRGYNEQFF